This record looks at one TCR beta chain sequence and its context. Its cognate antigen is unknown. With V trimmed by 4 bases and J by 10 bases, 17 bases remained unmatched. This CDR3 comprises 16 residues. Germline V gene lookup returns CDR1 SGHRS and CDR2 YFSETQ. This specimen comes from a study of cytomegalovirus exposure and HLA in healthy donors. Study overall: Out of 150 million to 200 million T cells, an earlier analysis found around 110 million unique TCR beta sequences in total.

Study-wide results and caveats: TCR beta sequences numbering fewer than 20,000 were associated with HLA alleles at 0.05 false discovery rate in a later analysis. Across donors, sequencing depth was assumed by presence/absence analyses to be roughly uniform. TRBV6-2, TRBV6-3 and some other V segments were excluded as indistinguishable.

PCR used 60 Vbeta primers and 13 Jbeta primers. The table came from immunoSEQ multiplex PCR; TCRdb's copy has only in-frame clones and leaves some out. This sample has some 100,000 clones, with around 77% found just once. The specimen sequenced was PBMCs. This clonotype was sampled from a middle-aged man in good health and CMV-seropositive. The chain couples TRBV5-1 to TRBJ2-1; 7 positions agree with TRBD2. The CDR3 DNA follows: TGCGCCAGCAGCGGAACGGCGGGGGTACCTACGATGGAGCAGTTCTTC. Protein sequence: CASSGTAGVPTMEQFF.